This TCR beta chain was obtained from a study of OX40 agonist ivuxolimab in advanced cancers. Study-level background: Dose-escalation patients were diagnosed with hepatocellular carcinoma, melanoma, renal cell cancer or head and neck cancer. The mean age was roughly 60 years, ranging from about 20 to 90, with about 87% of participants male. Of the participants, about 40% had some prior anti-PD-1, anti-PD-L1 or anti-CTLA-4 therapy, which was allowed.

The sample holds one count of this clone. Researchers took blood at baseline, on cycle 4 day 1, and on cycle 7 day 1. Sequenced by immunoSEQ multiplex PCR; TCRdb stores in-frame clones only, minus some. Found here are about 59,000 clones, about four fifths of them singletons; the top ten hold under 0.65%. V was shortened by 4 bases and J by 4 bases, with 7 bases between the two germline ends. The CDR3 has 12 amino acids. Germline V gives CDR1 SGHNT, CDR2 YYREEE (reference sequence). The sample consisted of CD4+ or CD8+ T cells sorted from blood, taken in a trial of the OX40 agonist ivuxolimab. The TCR sequence derives from an adult with an advanced solid tumor such as melanoma, head and neck, liver or kidney cancer. The chain is built from TRBV5-4 and TRBJ2-3; the D gene could be TRBD1 or TRBD2 (5 bases each). CDR3 amino acids: CASSRDADTQYF. DNA for the CDR3: TGTGCCAGCAGCCGGGACGCAGATACGCAGTATTTT.